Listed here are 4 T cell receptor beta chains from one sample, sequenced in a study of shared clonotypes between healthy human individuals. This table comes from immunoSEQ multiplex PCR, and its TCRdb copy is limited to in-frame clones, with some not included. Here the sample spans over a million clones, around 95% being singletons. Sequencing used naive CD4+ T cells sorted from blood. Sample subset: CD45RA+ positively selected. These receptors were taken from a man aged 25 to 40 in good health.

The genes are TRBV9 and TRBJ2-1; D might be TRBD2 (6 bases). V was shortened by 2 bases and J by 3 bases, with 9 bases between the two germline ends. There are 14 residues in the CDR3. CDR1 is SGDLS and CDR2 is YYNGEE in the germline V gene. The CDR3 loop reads CASSVQDYYNEQFF. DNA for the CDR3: TGTGCCAGCAGCGTCCAGGACTACTACAATGAGCAGTTCTTC.

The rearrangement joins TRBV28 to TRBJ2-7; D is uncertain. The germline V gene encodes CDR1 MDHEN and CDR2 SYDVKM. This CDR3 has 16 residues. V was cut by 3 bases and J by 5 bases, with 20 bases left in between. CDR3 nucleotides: TGTGCCAGCAGTTTGCCTGCTCCATATATTTCCCACGAGCAGTACTTC. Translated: CASSLPAPYISHEQYF.

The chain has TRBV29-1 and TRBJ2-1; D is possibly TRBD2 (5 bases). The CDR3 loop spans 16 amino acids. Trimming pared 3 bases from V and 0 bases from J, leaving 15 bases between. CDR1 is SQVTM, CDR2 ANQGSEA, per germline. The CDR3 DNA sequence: TGCAGCGTTGATGTTGCGAGCGGAAACTCCTACAATGAGCAGTTCTTC. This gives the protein CSVDVASGNSYNEQFF.

The CDR3 DNA sequence: TGTGCCAGCTCGCCGGGTAGGGGACTTAACTATGGCTACACCTTC. Residues: CASSPGRGLNYGYTF. The chain carries TRBV5-6 and TRBJ1-2; D perhaps matches TRBD1 (5 bases). CDR1 SGHDT and CDR2 YYEEEE come from the germline V gene. V gave up 7 bases and J gave up 1 base, with 17 bases separating them. The CDR3 length is 15 residues.